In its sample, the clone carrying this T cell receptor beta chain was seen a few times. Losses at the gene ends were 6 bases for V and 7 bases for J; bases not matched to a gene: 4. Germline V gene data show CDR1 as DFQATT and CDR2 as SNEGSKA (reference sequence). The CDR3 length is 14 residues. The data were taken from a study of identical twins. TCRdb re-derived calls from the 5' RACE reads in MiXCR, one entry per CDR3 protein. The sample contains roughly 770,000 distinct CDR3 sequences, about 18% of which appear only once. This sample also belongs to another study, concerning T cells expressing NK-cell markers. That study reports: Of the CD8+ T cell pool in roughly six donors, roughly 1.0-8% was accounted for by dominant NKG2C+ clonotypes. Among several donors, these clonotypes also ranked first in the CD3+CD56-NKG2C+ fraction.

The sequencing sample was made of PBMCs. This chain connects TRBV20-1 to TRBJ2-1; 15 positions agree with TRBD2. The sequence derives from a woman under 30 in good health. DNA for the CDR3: TGCAGTGCCTGGACTAGCGGGGGGGTAAATGAGCAGTTCTTC. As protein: CSAWTSGGVNEQFF.